The 13 T cell receptor beta chains reported below all come from one sample, sequenced in a study of T cells expressing NK-cell markers. Reprocessing the 5' RACE reads, TCRdb reports a single entry for every CDR3 protein and omits DNA. Across 400,000 to 500,000 distinct CDR3 sequences, the top ten clones capture 7.3% of the sample. What was sequenced was blood T cells: a sorted CD56 or NKG2C T cell subset, CD4+ or CD8+ T cells, or bulk PBMC T cells (not recorded which). The receptors stem from a woman between 18 and 75 years old in good health.

The CDR3 region is CASTLGQPNQPQHF. V usage is TRBV12-3 or TRBV12-4 and J usage is TRBJ1-5; lacking DNA, the TRBD1 call made by TCRdb goes unchecked. The CDR3 spans 14 residues.

This rearrangement joins TRBV15 to TRBJ2-5; the TCRdb call, TRBD2, lacks DNA for checking. Germline lookup yields CDR1 LNHNV and CDR2 YYDKDF (reference sequence). This CDR3 is built from 17 residues. The CDR3 sequence: CATSRDSRLAAQETQYF.

The genes are TRBV20-1 and TRBJ2-1; TCRdb's D call, TRBD2, is unchecked because there is no DNA. The CDR3 is 14 amino acids. Germline V CDR1 and CDR2: DFQATT, SNEGSKA (reference sequence). The CDR3 loop is CSASSGEDYNEQFF.

The chain joins TRBV14 to TRBJ2-1. Germline-derived CDR1 and CDR2 are SGHDN and FVKESK. The length of the CDR3 is 13 residues. CDR3 residues: CASSRRLYNEQFF.

This chain joins TRBV20-1 and TRBJ2-7; TCRdb proposes TRBD2, but this gene call is untestable without DNA. The germline V gene encodes CDR1 DFQATT and CDR2 SNEGSKA (reference sequence). CDR3 length: 13 residues. The CDR3 sequence: CSALRTSSYEQYF.

The chain recombines TRBV29-1 with TRBJ2-5; as DNA is missing, the TRBD1 call by TCRdb cannot be tested. The length of the CDR3 is 13 residues. Germline values: CDR1 SQVTM, CDR2 ANQGSEA. This CDR3 reads CSVEGGRGETQYF. The full variable domain, in which reference TRBV29-1 and TRBJ2-5 provide the parts outside the CDR3, is SAVISQKPSRDICQRGTSLTIQCQVDSQVTMMFWYRQQPGQSLTLIATANQGSEATYESGFVIDKFPISRPNLTFSTLTVSNMSPEDSSIYLCSVEGGRGETQYFGPGTRLLVL.

This chain's CDR3 is CASRSPGLVLDSNQPQHF. The rearrangement joins TRBV19 to TRBJ1-5. The CDR3 runs to 18 residues. CDR1 is LNHDA and CDR2 is SQIVND in the germline V gene (reference sequence).

The chain couples TRBV7-8 to TRBJ2-1; lacking DNA, the TRBD2 call made by TCRdb goes unchecked. CDR1 is SGHVS and CDR2 is FQNEAQ in the germline V gene. The CDR3 covers 16 residues. The CDR3 protein is CASSGGTSGSSNEQFF.

J is TRBJ2-7 and V is TRBV24-1; the TRBD1 assignment by TCRdb is unverifiable without DNA. Germline CDR1 reads KGHDR; CDR2 reads SFDVKD. This CDR3 comprises 14 residues. The CDR3 spells CATSKGGAPYEQYF.

This rearrangement joins TRBV12-3 or TRBV12-4 to TRBJ2-1; TCRdb designates TRBD2, a call that cannot be tested without DNA. This CDR3 region has 16 residues. CDR3 sequence: CASSPQGLVGDNEQFF.

This chain uses TRBV3-1 with TRBJ2-7; TCRdb lists TRBD2, though no DNA is available to test this call. This CDR3 is 15 amino acids long. Germline assignment: CDR1 LGHDT and CDR2 YNNKEL (reference sequence). CDR3 region: CASSRTSGSYYEQYF.

This chain links TRBV18 with TRBJ1-3; the D call of TRBD1 rests on TCRdb alone, since no DNA is present to check it. The V gene's germline CDR1 is KGHSH and CDR2 LQKENI. The CDR3 runs to 14 residues. The CDR3 sequence: CASSPKDSRNTIYF.

The rearrangement joins TRBV20-1 to TRBJ2-5. Germline loops: CDR1 DFQATT, CDR2 SNEGSKA (reference sequence). The CDR3 has 12 residues. The CDR3 loop is CSARRVGETQYF.